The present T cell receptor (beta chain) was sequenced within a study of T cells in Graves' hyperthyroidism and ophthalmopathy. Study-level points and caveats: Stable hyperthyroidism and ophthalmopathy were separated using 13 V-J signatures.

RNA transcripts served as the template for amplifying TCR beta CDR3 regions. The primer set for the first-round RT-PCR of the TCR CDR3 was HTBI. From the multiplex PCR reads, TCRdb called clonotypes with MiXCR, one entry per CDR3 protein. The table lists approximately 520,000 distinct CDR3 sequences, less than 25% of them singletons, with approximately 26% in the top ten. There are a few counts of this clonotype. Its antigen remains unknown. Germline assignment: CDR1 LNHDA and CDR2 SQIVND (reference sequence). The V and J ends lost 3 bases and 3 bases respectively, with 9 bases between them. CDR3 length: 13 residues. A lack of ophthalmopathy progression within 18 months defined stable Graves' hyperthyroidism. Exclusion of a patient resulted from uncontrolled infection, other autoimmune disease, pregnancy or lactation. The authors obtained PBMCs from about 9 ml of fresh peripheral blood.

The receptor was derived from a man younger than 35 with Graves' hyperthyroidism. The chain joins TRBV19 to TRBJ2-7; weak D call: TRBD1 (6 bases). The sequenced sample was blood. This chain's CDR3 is CASSMGAFYEQYF. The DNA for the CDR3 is TGTGCCAGTAGTATGGGGGCGTTCTACGAGCAGTACTTC.